This T cell receptor (beta chain) was profiled in a study of early T cells in non-severe SARS-CoV-2 infection. Each CDR3 protein is one row after TCRdb ran MiXCR on the 5' RACE reads. In the table there are tens of thousands of distinct CDR3 sequences, about 5% of which are singletons. Germline loops: CDR1 MGHRA, CDR2 YSYEKL. The CDR3 spans 17 residues. With 0 bases clipped from V and 4 bases from J, the junction kept 4 bases outside the gene matches. This clonotype was recorded many times. The chain combines TRBV4-1 with TRBJ2-3, with 13 bases aligning to TRBD2. The sample taken for sequencing was whole blood. The sequence derives from an adult who was a healthcare worker with PCR-confirmed SARS-CoV-2 infection or an uninfected control (not recorded which). The CDR3 reads CASSQDGLAGDPDTQYF. The CDR3 nucleotides are TGCGCCAGCAGCCAAGATGGACTAGCGGGGGACCCAGATACGCAGTATTTT.